This T cell receptor beta chain was sequenced in a study of shared clonotypes between healthy human individuals. For the study at large: Per donor, three plates held CD4 naive cells, three held CD4 memory, two held CD8 naive and one held CD8 memory. Findings and limits, study-wide: Generation of non-shared clonotypes was less probable than generation of clonotypes shared by all four donors.

Sorted-subset replicate PCRs used 200 ng DNA, roughly 28,000 T cell genomes. In the original analysis: Quality scores were absent from the junction-only immunoSEQ sequences, so filtering differed. Here immunoSEQ multiplex PCR was the method, and the copy in TCRdb shows in-frame clones only, minus some. The V and J calls and the clone size are those of that table, but D and trimming were determined from the DNA. The sample records hundreds of thousands of clones, 74% being singletons. For this clone: Antigen unknown.

The clonotype originates from a woman in her twenties or thirties in good health. The specimen sequenced was memory CD4+ T cells sorted from blood. Described subset: CD45RA-negative fraction.

CDR3 DNA: TGTGCCAGCAGTGAAAAAACCCACGAGCAGTACTTC. It translates to CASSEKTHEQYF. The rearrangement uses TRBV6-1 and TRBJ2-7, with no clear D. This CDR3 is built from 12 residues. Germline CDR1 reads MNHNS; CDR2 reads SASEGT. The V end was cut by 2 bases, the J end by 5 bases, with 7 bases between.